Shown below are 20 T cell receptor beta chains from a single sample sequenced in a study of blood T cells in healthy people across ages. A second PCR, run for about 7 to 11 cycles, used a sample-barcoded 5' primer plus a J-beta primer mix. TCRdb fed the 5' RACE reads into MiXCR, producing one record per CDR3 protein. The sample contains some 1,800,000 distinct CDR3 sequences, roughly two fifths of which appear only once. Sequencing was performed on blood. The receptor set was obtained from a human donor in good health.

CDR3 amino acids: CASSPSTSGNQETQYF. CDR3 DNA: TGCGCCAGCAGCCCTTCTACTAGCGGGAATCAAGAGACCCAGTACTTC. The chain joins TRBV5-1 to TRBJ2-5; 10 nucleotides align to TRBD2. The CDR3 consists of 16 residues. Germline assignment: CDR1 SGHRS and CDR2 YFSETQ. The J segment lost 2 bases and the V segment lost 4 bases, leaving 8 bases of the junction unmatched.

This clonotype came up many times. This chain links TRBV6-5 with TRBJ2-7; possibly TRBD1 for D (6 bases). V was clipped by 4 bases and J by 2 bases, with 9 bases between them. The V gene's germline CDR1 is MNHEY and CDR2 SVGAGI. The CDR3 has 13 residues. CDR3 nucleotide sequence: TGTGCCAGCAGTTTTAGACAGGCCTACGAGCAGTACTTC. Protein sequence: CASSFRQAYEQYF.

The chain uses TRBV7-2 and TRBJ2-1; 7 bases match TRBD1. The CDR3 runs 15 residues. The germline V gene encodes CDR1 SGHTA and CDR2 FQGNSA. V shed 5 bases and J 7 bases; nucleotides not matched to a gene: 11. CDR3 coding DNA: TGTGCCAGCAGCCACAAAGGGGGCCGTACAAATGAGCAGTTCTTC. Its translation is CASSHKGGRTNEQFF.

Only a few counts were recorded for this clonotype. This chain connects TRBV20-1 to TRBJ2-3; the match to TRBD2 covers 7 bases. This CDR3 is 18 amino acids long. After removal of 2 bases from V and 2 bases from J, the junction contained 16 bases not matched to a gene. Germline V lookup: CDR1 DFQATT, CDR2 SNEGSKA (reference sequence). The CDR3 DNA is TGCAGTGCTAGACCGAGGGGCGGGGGAGCTCCTGTCACAGATACGCAGTATTTT. Translating it yields CSARPRGGGAPVTDTQYF.

This clonotype was seen a single time. V usage is TRBV7-2 and J usage is TRBJ2-3; D remains ambiguous. The CDR3 is 13 amino acids. Germline V CDR1 and CDR2: SGHTA, FQGNSA. V was clipped by 2 bases and J by 11 bases, with 14 bases between them. CDR3 coding DNA: TGTGCCAGCAGCTTAAGCGAGGTGGTTGGGCAGTATTTT. Translated: CASSLSEVVGQYF.

On this clonotype itself: Mismatch with germline at one junction end may stem from a read error. This chain uses TRBV11-3 with TRBJ1-2, with a weak D call TRBD1 (5 bases). The CDR3 length is 12 residues. Germline CDR1 reads SGHNT; CDR2 reads YENEEA. CDR3 protein: CACSVSGLGYTF. CDR3 in DNA: TGTGCCTGCAGCGTATCAGGGTTGGGCTACACCTTC.

This clonotype was found a few times. The rearrangement links TRBV10-3 to TRBJ2-3; either TRBD1 or TRBD2 may fit D (5 bases each). CDR1 and CDR2 (germline): ENHRY, SYGVKD. This CDR3 comprises 14 residues. Trimming stripped 2 bases from V and 2 bases from J, with 8 bases between. The CDR3 nucleotides read TGTGCCATCAGTGAGGGGACCCCCACAGATACGCAGTATTTT. This sequence encodes CAISEGTPTDTQYF.

A word on this clonotype: One end of the junction varies from germline; a read error may be responsible. The chain links TRBV29-1 to TRBJ2-1; tentative D call: TRBD1 (6 bases). CDR1 is SQVTM and CDR2 is ANQGSEA in the germline V gene. This CDR3 comprises 14 residues. CDR3 region: CSVVDRNRGDEQVF. The CDR3, as DNA: TGCAGCGTCGTCGACAGGAATAGAGGGGATGAGCAGGTCTTC.

This clonotype was found a few times. This chain joins TRBV9 and TRBJ1-1, with D perhaps TRBD1 (5 bases). The length of the CDR3 is 15 residues. The germline gives CDR1 SGDLS, CDR2 YYNGEE. V was pared by 0 bases and J by 3 bases, with 12 bases between. In nucleotides, the CDR3 is TGTGCCAGCAGCGTAGGGGGGTGGGGGGACACTGAAGCTTTCTTT. Residues: CASSVGGWGDTEAFF.

This clonotype was seen only a few times. V and J are TRBV5-1 and TRBJ2-1; D might be TRBD2 (5 bases). CDR3 length: 16 amino acids. Germline V lookup: CDR1 SGHRS, CDR2 YFSETQ. The V end was cut by 1 base, the J end by 2 bases, with 13 bases between. This CDR3 reads CASSLYLGSPYNEQFF. As DNA, the CDR3 is TGCGCCAGCAGCTTGTACCTGGGGAGCCCCTACAATGAGCAGTTCTTC.

This chain joins TRBV12-3 or TRBV12-4 and TRBJ2-4; no clear D. The J call may be incorrect, as the DNA end agrees better with TRBJ2-7. The CDR3 has 14 residues. The CDR3 sequence is CASSSGPLAGEQYF. CDR3 nucleotides: TGTGCCAGCAGTTCAGGACCCCTGGCAGGCGAGCAGTACTTC.

The sample holds a few counts of this clonotype. The CDR3 DNA reads TGTGCCTGTAGTAGCGGGGGGGCAGTGGAGACCCAGTACTTC. It encodes CACSSGGAVETQYF. This sequence joins TRBV30 and TRBJ2-5; TRBD2 matches 11 bases. This CDR3 is 14 amino acids long. With V trimmed by 6 bases and J by 5 bases, 8 bases remained unmatched. Germline CDR1 reads GTSNPN; CDR2 reads SVGIG (reference sequence).

On this clonotype: Mismatch with germline at one junction end may stem from a read error. The chain joins TRBV6-5 to TRBJ1-4; D unresolved. Germline assignment: CDR1 MNHEY and CDR2 SVGAGI. This CDR3 region has 12 residues. The CDR3 region has the DNA TGTGCCAGCAGTAGAGGGAGTGAAAAACCGTTTTTT. It yields the protein CASSRGSEKPFF.

The CDR3 reads CASSPGTSLPNEQFF. DNA of the CDR3: TGTGCCAGCAGTCCCGGGACTAGCCTACCCAATGAGCAGTTCTTC. V gene TRBV12-3 or TRBV12-4 combines with J gene TRBJ2-1, with 9 bases lining up with TRBD2. J lost 6 bases, V lost 5 bases, and 8 bases had no gene match. CDR3 length equals 15 residues.

The genes are TRBV6-6 and TRBJ1-6, with 10 bases identical to TRBD1. CDR1 is MNHNY, CDR2 SVGAGI, per germline (reference sequence). The CDR3 sequence is 17 residues long. V trimming: 4 bases; J trimming: 8 bases; junction bases outside the gene matches: 11. The CDR3 sequence: CASSFSGTGDSYSPLHF. In nucleotides, the CDR3 is TGTGCCAGCAGTTTCTCCGGGACAGGGGATTCGTATTCACCCCTCCACTTT.

Regarding this clonotype: Germline and junction disagree at one end, which may indicate a read error. The J gene is TRBJ1-4, the V gene TRBV20-1; maybe TRBD1 (6 bases). There are 13 residues in the CDR3. Germline V gives CDR1 DFQATT, CDR2 SNEGSKA (reference sequence). Here the CDR3 reads CSAHGPAGEKRFF. The CDR3 DNA is TGCAGTGCTCACGGGCCCGCAGGGGAAAAACGGTTTTTT.

On this clonotype itself: A junction boundary mismatches the germline segment, possibly from a read error. The genes are TRBV29-1 and TRBJ2-1; 8 bases agree with TRBD2. The CDR3 length is 16 residues. Germline V gene lookup returns CDR1 SQVTM and CDR2 ANQGSEA. Here the CDR3 reads CTPFDPRGGLYSEQFF. In DNA form, the CDR3 reads TGCACCCCCTTCGACCCCCGCGGGGGGCTATACAGTGAGCAGTTCTTC.

V gene TRBV20-1 combines with J gene TRBJ2-1; D call uncertain. Germline CDR1 DFQATT, CDR2 SNEGSKA (reference sequence). Trimming stripped 3 bases from V and 9 bases from J, with 18 bases between. The CDR3 sequence is 14 residues long. This CDR3 is CSASLTQPFGEQFF. The CDR3 DNA sequence: TGCAGTGCTAGTCTTACCCAACCATTCGGTGAGCAGTTCTTC.

V and J are TRBV4-3 and TRBJ2-7, with D possibly matching TRBD1 (6 bases). Germline loops: CDR1 LGHNA, CDR2 YSLEER. This CDR3 has 16 residues. Trimming removed 3 bases at V and 4 bases at J, with 19 bases between. The CDR3 region is CASSHDALGDTYEQYF. In nucleotides, the CDR3 is TGCGCCAGCAGCCACGACGCCCTGGGGGACACTTACGAGCAGTACTTC.

The rearrangement joins TRBV6-5 to TRBJ2-3; TRBD1 agrees at 7 bases. J gave up 2 bases and V 2 bases, and 4 bases lay outside the gene matches. The CDR3 covers 15 residues. Germline CDR1 reads MNHEY; CDR2 reads SVGAGI. CDR3 in DNA: TGTGCCAGCAGTTACGGGACAGCCCCCACAGATACGCAGTATTTT. As protein: CASSYGTAPTDTQYF.